Listed here are 31 T cell receptor beta chains from one sample, sequenced in a study of monozygotic twins with inflammatory bowel disease. TCRdb re-called the 5' RACE reads and shows each CDR3 protein once, DNA omitted. Recorded for this sample: about 300,000 distinct CDR3 sequences. Sample: blood. These receptors were taken from a human donor with ulcerative colitis or Crohn's disease, or a healthy co-twin of an affected twin (not recorded which).

The chain couples TRBV5-1 to TRBJ2-1; TCRdb indicates TRBD2, and absent DNA this call remains unverified. CDR3 length: 15 amino acids. Looked up from germline, CDR1 is SGHRS and CDR2 is YFSETQ. The CDR3 region is CASSSTSGSTYEQFF.

V is TRBV6-1 and J is TRBJ2-7; TCRdb names TRBD2, which stays unverified in the absence of DNA. CDR3 length: 14 amino acids. Germline V CDR1 and CDR2: MNHNS, SASEGT. The CDR3: CATLKALAGYEQYF.

The chain has TRBV20-1 and TRBJ2-2; TCRdb proposes TRBD2, but this gene call is untestable without DNA. The CDR3 runs to 15 residues. Looked up from germline, CDR1 is DFQATT and CDR2 is SNEGSKA (reference sequence). CDR3 residues: CSASPSGSNTGELFF.

The chain links TRBV5-1 to TRBJ2-5; TCRdb indicates TRBD2, and absent DNA this call remains unverified. CDR3 size: 14 residues. Germline CDR1 is SGHRS and CDR2 is YFSETQ. CDR3 amino acids: CASRLAVLEETQYF.

The CDR3 here is CASSLGRRTDTQYF. The V call is TRBV7-2, the J call TRBJ2-3. The CDR3 totals 14 residues. Per germline, CDR1 SGHTA and CDR2 FQGNSA. The entire variable domain, with the rest obtained from reference TRBV7-2 and TRBJ2-3, is as follows: GAGVSQSPSNKVTEKGKDVELRCDPISGHTALYWYRQSLGQGLEFLIYFQGNSAPDKSGLPSDRFSAERTGGSVSTLTIQRTQQEDSAVYLCASSLGRRTDTQYFGPGTRLTVL.

The CDR3 sequence is CASSSRGGAYEQYF. This chain joins TRBV13 and TRBJ2-7; TCRdb reports TRBD2, a call that lacks DNA to check it against. Germline assignment: CDR1 PRHDT and CDR2 FYEKMQ (reference sequence). The CDR3 is 14 amino acids.

This chain links TRBV6-5 with TRBJ2-4; the TCRdb D gene call, TRBD2, has no DNA to confirm it. Germline V lookup: CDR1 MNHEY, CDR2 SVGAGI. This CDR3 has 18 amino acids. CDR3 sequence: CASSYEATSGGTKNIQYF.

V is TRBV6-2 or TRBV6-3 and J is TRBJ1-5; TCRdb reports TRBD1, a call that lacks DNA to check it against. The germline gives CDR1 MNHEY, CDR2 SVGEGT. The CDR3 has 15 residues. The chain's CDR3 is CASSYRQGGNQPQHF.

The chain recombines TRBV12-3 or TRBV12-4 with TRBJ2-1. This CDR3 contains 14 residues. CDR3 sequence: CASSPQLAGAEQFF.

The chain couples TRBV27 to TRBJ2-3. The CDR3 loop spans 14 amino acids. Per the germline V gene, CDR1 is MNHEY and CDR2 is SMNVEV (reference sequence). CDR3 region: CASSPRMVTDTQYF.

This chain links TRBV29-1 with TRBJ1-1. Per germline, CDR1 SQVTM and CDR2 ANQGSEA. The length of the CDR3 is 14 residues. CDR3 protein: CSVGLNQANTEAFF. The full variable domain, its missing parts supplied by reference TRBV29-1 and TRBJ1-1, is SAVISQKPSRDICQRGTSLTIQCQVDSQVTMMFWYRQQPGQSLTLIATANQGSEATYESGFVIDKFPISRPNLTFSTLTVSNMSPEDSSIYLCSVGLNQANTEAFFGQGTRLTVV.

The CDR3 is CASSWTSGRGVQFF. The chain carries TRBV6-4 and TRBJ2-1; with no DNA, the TCRdb D assignment of TRBD2 cannot be verified. CDR1 MRHNA and CDR2 SNTAGT come from the germline V gene. CDR3 size: 14 residues.

The J gene is TRBJ1-2, the V gene TRBV6-5. Germline V gene data show CDR1 as MNHEY and CDR2 as SVGAGI. The CDR3 is 11 residues long. The CDR3 spells CASRRSGGYTF.

The chain couples TRBV11-2 to TRBJ2-3; lacking DNA, the TRBD1 call made by TCRdb goes unchecked. From germline, CDR1 is SGHAT and CDR2 FQNNGV. The CDR3 is made up of 15 amino acids. The CDR3 loop reads CASSTTGLRTDTQYF.

The chain employs TRBV19 and TRBJ2-1. CDR3 length: 11 residues. The germline V gene has CDR1 LNHDA and CDR2 SQIVND (reference sequence). CDR3 loop: CASRKNNEQFF.

The V and J genes are TRBV6-5 and TRBJ1-5. Per the germline V gene, CDR1 is MNHEY and CDR2 is SVGAGI. This CDR3 has 15 amino acids. CDR3 protein: CASSYLAGGGQPQHF.

The genes are TRBV29-1 and TRBJ2-2. CDR1 and CDR2 from the germline V gene are SQVTM and ANQGSEA. The CDR3 length is 13 residues. This chain's CDR3 is CSGTPPNTGELFF.

This chain links TRBV7-2 with TRBJ2-7; the D call of TRBD1 rests on TCRdb alone, since no DNA is present to check it. CDR1 is SGHTA and CDR2 is FQGNSA in the germline V gene. The CDR3 has 17 amino acids. The CDR3 is CASSLAGPVGGNYEQYF. Variable domain in full (rest from reference TRBV7-2 and TRBJ2-7): GAGVSQSPSNKVTEKGKDVELRCDPISGHTALYWYRQSLGQGLEFLIYFQGNSAPDKSGLPSDRFSAERTGGSVSTLTIQRTQQEDSAVYLCASSLAGPVGGNYEQYFGPGTRLTVT.

The rearrangement links TRBV5-5 to TRBJ2-5; the D call of TRBD1 rests on TCRdb alone, since no DNA is present to check it. The CDR3 contains 17 residues. Germline values: CDR1 SGHKS, CDR2 YYEKEE (reference sequence). The CDR3 spells CASSLVFRTGVRETQYF.

V and J are TRBV7-2 and TRBJ1-5. Germline V gene sequence: CDR1 SGHTA, CDR2 FQGNSA. This CDR3 has 14 residues. The CDR3: CASSLSPDGQPQHF.

This rearrangement joins TRBV7-2 to TRBJ2-2; with no DNA, the TCRdb D assignment of TRBD1 cannot be verified. The CDR3 is made up of 15 amino acids. The V gene's germline CDR1 is SGHTA and CDR2 FQGNSA. CDR3 in amino acids: CASSLRAVNTGELFF.

The chain couples TRBV6-1 to TRBJ1-5. The CDR3 is made up of 15 amino acids. The V gene's germline CDR1 is MNHNS and CDR2 SASEGT. The CDR3 sequence is CASSSVGVSNQPQHF.

The rearrangement links TRBV7-3 to TRBJ2-1; the TCRdb call, TRBD1, lacks DNA for checking. Per germline, CDR1 SGHTA and CDR2 FQGTGA. CDR3 length: 13 amino acids. CDR3 sequence reads: CASSLGAINEQFF.

The J gene is TRBJ2-1, the V gene TRBV5-1; TCRdb lists TRBD2, though no DNA is available to test this call. The CDR3 has 14 residues. Germline CDR1 is SGHRS and CDR2 is YFSETQ. CDR3 sequence: CASSRGLAEALAFF. Full variable domain (remainder filled in from reference TRBV5-1 and TRBJ2-1): KAGVTQTPRYLIKTRGQQVTLSCSPISGHRSVSWYQQTPGQGLQFLFEYFSETQRNKGNFPGRFSGRQFSNSRSEMNVSTLELGDSALYLCASSRGLAEALAFFGPGTRLTVL.

The chain carries TRBV18 and TRBJ2-7; TCRdb names TRBD1, which stays unverified in the absence of DNA. Looked up from germline, CDR1 is KGHSH and CDR2 is LQKENI. The CDR3 spans 16 residues. The CDR3 protein is CASSPAGTGGFYEQYF.

The chain links TRBV30 to TRBJ2-1; TCRdb's D call of TRBD1 is untestable without DNA. The CDR3 is made up of 15 amino acids. CDR1 is GTSNPN and CDR2 is SVGIG in the germline V gene (reference sequence). CDR3: CAWREGAATYNEQFF.

The chain has TRBV7-3 and TRBJ1-1. Looked up from germline, CDR1 is SGHTA and CDR2 is FQGTGA. The CDR3 covers 15 residues. The CDR3 sequence is CASSPAGSMNTEAFF. The full variable domain, in which reference TRBV7-3 and TRBJ1-1 provide the parts outside the CDR3, is GAGVSQTPSNKVTEKGKYVELRCDPISGHTALYWYRQSLGQGPEFLIYFQGTGAADDSGLPNDRFFAVRPEGSVSTLKIQRTERGDSAVYLCASSPAGSMNTEAFFGQGTRLTVV.

The genes are TRBV5-6 and TRBJ2-7; TCRdb proposes TRBD1, but this gene call is untestable without DNA. The CDR3 spans 15 residues. Per the germline V gene, CDR1 is SGHDT and CDR2 is YYEEEE. CDR3 residues: CASSYWEIQGYEQYF.

The genes are TRBV5-4 and TRBJ2-5. CDR1 is SGHNT, CDR2 YYREEE, per germline (reference sequence). This CDR3 has 13 residues. The chain's CDR3 is CASSLAREETQYF.

The chain uses TRBV4-1 and TRBJ2-1; checking the TCRdb D call of TRBD2 is not possible without DNA. This CDR3 contains 18 residues. Germline V lookup: CDR1 MGHRA, CDR2 YSYEKL. The CDR3 region is CASSLRGTSGGSYNEQFF.

The chain employs TRBV5-1 and TRBJ2-7. The CDR3 totals 11 residues. Germline CDR1 reads SGHRS; CDR2 reads YFSETQ. This chain's CDR3 is CASSVDNEQYF.